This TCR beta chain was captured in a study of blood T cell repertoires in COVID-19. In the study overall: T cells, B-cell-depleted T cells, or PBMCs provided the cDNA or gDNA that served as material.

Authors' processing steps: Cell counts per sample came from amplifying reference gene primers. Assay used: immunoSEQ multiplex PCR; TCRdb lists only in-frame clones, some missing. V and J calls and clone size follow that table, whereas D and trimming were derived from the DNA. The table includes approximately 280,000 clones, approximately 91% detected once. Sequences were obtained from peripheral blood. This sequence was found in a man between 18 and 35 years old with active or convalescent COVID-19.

The CDR3 is CASSITHGTVYEQFF. CDR3 coding DNA: TGTGCCAGTAGTATAACTCACGGGACAGTGTATGAGCAGTTCTTC. V gene TRBV19 combines with J gene TRBJ2-1; 7 nucleotides match TRBD1. The CDR3 length is 15 residues. V shed 2 bases and J 8 bases; nucleotides not matched to a gene: 9. The germline V gene encodes CDR1 LNHDA and CDR2 SQIVND (reference sequence).